The sequence of this T cell receptor (delta chain) was determined in a study of γδ T cells in repeated Plasmodium falciparum infection. Study at large: Over roughly 600 days, donors received four mosquito-bite P. falciparum NF54 infections. Timepoints: baseline, immediately before selected infections, and 21 days after every infection.

TCRdb re-called the multiplex PCR reads through CATT. The table records 45,000 to 50,000 delta-chain clones, around 1.6% of them present only once. Gammadelta T cells were flow-sorted from PBMC into Vgamma9/Vdelta2+ and Vdelta2-negative populations for bulk analysis. This clone was seen many times. Trimming at V came to 4 bases and at J to 8 bases, leaving 34 bases not matched to a gene. CDR1 is TSWWSYY, CDR2 QGS, per germline. This CDR3 has 24 amino acids. The V call is TRDV1, the J call TRDJ1; 13 bases are shared with TRDD3. This receptor was taken from a pool of human donors (malaria-infected and uninfected, not separated). The sample taken for sequencing was gamma-delta T cells from blood. CDR3 protein: CALGVRFLLLLGDTAGTGRRKLIF. DNA for the CDR3: TGTGCTCTTGGGGTCCGCTTCCTACTTTTACTGGGGGATACGGCGGGGACCGGTAGGCGGAAACTCATCTTT.